These 25 T cell receptor beta chains share one sample of origin, sequenced in a study of OX40 agonist ivuxolimab in advanced cancers. Libraries were prepared by immunoSEQ multiplex PCR; TCRdb keeps only in-frame clonotypes and omits some of them. The sample includes over 65,000 clones, under 90% seen only once; the top ten take 0.4% to 0.5%. The sample was CD4+ or CD8+ T cells sorted from blood, taken in a trial of the OX40 agonist ivuxolimab. These receptors were collected from an adult with an advanced solid tumor such as melanoma, head and neck, liver or kidney cancer.

The V gene is TRBV27, the J gene TRBJ2-6; D uncertain. The germline V gene has CDR1 MNHEY and CDR2 SMNVEV (reference sequence). Trimming pared 2 bases from V and 6 bases from J, leaving 14 bases between. CDR3 size: 16 residues. The CDR3 DNA reads as TGTGCCAGCAGTTTACGGGCTTCCCTTATGGCCAACGTCCTGACTTTC. Translating gives CASSLRASLMANVLTF.

DNA for the CDR3: TGTGCCAGCAGCTTGGAGGGGGGGCGGATAGATACGCAGTATTTT. It codes for CASSLEGGRIDTQYF. The chain employs TRBV5-4 and TRBJ2-3, with D tentatively TRBD2 (7 bases). V gave up 0 bases and J gave up 5 bases, with 13 bases separating them. The CDR3 loop spans 15 amino acids. The germline CDR1 and CDR2 sequences are SGHNT and YYREEE (reference sequence).

The chain joins TRBV6-1 to TRBJ2-7, with 7 bases lining up with TRBD1. After removal of 10 bases from V and 3 bases from J, the junction contained 9 bases not matched to a gene. CDR1 is MNHNS and CDR2 is SASEGT in the germline V gene. The CDR3 runs to 13 residues. The CDR3 region has the DNA TGTGCCACCACCCGGGACAGAAGCTACGAGCAGTACTTC. Protein sequence: CATTRDRSYEQYF.

This rearrangement joins TRBV18 to TRBJ2-2, with D possibly TRBD2 on 5 matching bases. CDR3 length: 15 amino acids. The germline V gene has CDR1 KGHSH and CDR2 LQKENI. The ends were cut back, 4 bases at V and 0 bases at J, with 9 bases in the middle. CDR3 nucleotide sequence: TGTGCCAGCTCACAGGTCGGGGCGAACACCGGGGAGCTGTTTTTT. Translating gives CASSQVGANTGELFF.

The rearrangement joins TRBV19 to TRBJ2-5; D unclear. The V gene lost 7 bases and the J gene lost 2 bases, with 11 bases spanning the gap. Germline V gene data show CDR1 as LNHDA and CDR2 as SQIVND (reference sequence). The CDR3 contains 13 residues. The CDR3: CASTTRPQETQYF. CDR3 DNA: TGTGCCAGTACGACCCGGCCTCAAGAGACCCAGTACTTC.

This rearrangement joins TRBV27 to TRBJ2-3; D perhaps matches TRBD2 (6 bases). In germline, CDR1 is MNHEY, CDR2 SMNVEV (reference sequence). This CDR3 contains 12 residues. With 3 bases removed from V and 5 bases from J, the gap between germline ends came to 6 bases. This CDR3 is CASSLGGDTQYF. In nucleotides, the CDR3 is TGTGCCAGCAGTTTGGGAGGAGATACGCAGTATTTT.

The chain employs TRBV11-2 and TRBJ1-3; 7 positions match TRBD1. CDR1 is SGHAT, CDR2 FQNNGV, per germline. The CDR3 is 18 amino acids. V lost 2 bases, J lost 0 bases, and 10 bases stayed unmatched. The CDR3 loop reads CASSLRLGQFTSGNTIYF. The DNA of the CDR3 is TGTGCCAGCAGCTTAAGGTTGGGACAGTTTACCTCTGGAAACACCATATATTTT. Drawing the rest from reference TRBV11-2 and TRBJ1-3, the complete variable domain is EAGVAQSPRYKIIEKRQSVAFWCNPISGHATLYWYQQILGQGPKLLIQFQNNGVVDDSQLPKDRFSAERLKGVDSTLKIQPAKLEDSAVYLCASSLRLGQFTSGNTIYFGEGSWLTVV.

This chain connects TRBV27 to TRBJ2-2; unclear D gene. CDR3 length equals 14 residues. Germline V gene lookup returns CDR1 MNHEY and CDR2 SMNVEV (reference sequence). The V end lost 2 bases, the J end lost 5 bases, and 9 bases lay between the germline ends. CDR3 coding DNA: TGTGCCAGCAGTTTAGAACGGGCTACCGGGGAGCTGTTTTTT. This encodes CASSLERATGELFF.

J is TRBJ1-2 and V is TRBV28; the D gene is possibly TRBD1 (6 bases). The germline V and J ends were trimmed by 4 bases and 10 bases, with 19 bases remaining between them. CDR3 length: 14 residues. Per germline, CDR1 MDHEN and CDR2 SYDVKM. The CDR3 reads CASSSPGTLFDYTF. Here the CDR3 DNA reads TGTGCCAGCAGTTCTCCCGGGACATTATTTGACTACACCTTC.

The CDR3: CASSSLTGHSGNTIYF. CDR3 nucleotide sequence: TGTGCCAGCAGCTCTTTGACAGGGCATTCTGGAAACACCATATATTTT. This sequence joins TRBV7-6 and TRBJ1-3; 7 bases fit TRBD1. The CDR3 is made up of 16 amino acids. The germline V gene has CDR1 SGHVS and CDR2 FNYEAQ. V trimming: 4 bases; J trimming: 1 base; junction bases outside the gene matches: 7.

V and J are TRBV7-9 and TRBJ2-2, with D unclear. Germline V lookup: CDR1 SEHNR, CDR2 FQNEAQ (reference sequence). Trimming left V 0 bases short and J 5 bases short, with 7 bases between. CDR3 size: 14 residues. CDR3: CASSLASVTGELFF. CDR3 nucleotide sequence: TGTGCCAGCAGCTTAGCGTCTGTTACCGGGGAGCTGTTTTTT.

The chain combines TRBV10-1 with TRBJ1-4; D is undetermined. Trimming pared 0 bases from V and 8 bases from J, leaving 10 bases between. The CDR3 extends over 14 amino acids. The germline CDR1 and CDR2 sequences are WNHNN and SYGVQD (reference sequence). The CDR3 loop is CASSESMGNEKLFF. In DNA form, the CDR3 reads TGCGCCAGCAGTGAGTCGATGGGAAACGAAAAACTGTTTTTT.

V and J are TRBV7-9 and TRBJ1-2; tentative D call: TRBD1 (6 bases). CDR1 is SEHNR and CDR2 is FQNEAQ in the germline V gene (reference sequence). CDR3 length: 15 residues. V shed 3 bases and J shed 3 bases, with 14 bases lying between them. CDR3 amino acids: CASSFFRQADYGYTF. The CDR3 region has the DNA TGTGCCAGCAGCTTTTTTCGACAGGCCGACTATGGCTACACCTTC.

The genes are TRBV5-1 and TRBJ1-2, with D possibly matching TRBD1 (6 bases). The V end lost 0 bases, the J end lost 10 bases, and 10 bases lay between the germline ends. The CDR3 length is 12 residues. Germline V gives CDR1 SGHRS, CDR2 YFSETQ. CDR3 in DNA: TGCGCCAGCAGCTTGGTCGAGGGGGTCTACACCTTC. This codes for CASSLVEGVYTF. The complete variable domain, with remaining parts taken from reference TRBV5-1 and TRBJ1-2, reads KAGVTQTPRYLIKTRGQQVTLSCSPISGHRSVSWYQQTPGQGLQFLFEYFSETQRNKGNFPGRFSGRQFSNSRSEMNVSTLELGDSALYLCASSLVEGVYTFGSGTRLTVV.

The chain joins TRBV11-1 to TRBJ2-7; D is perhaps TRBD1 (6 bases). CDR1 is SGHAT, CDR2 FQDESV, per germline (reference sequence). The V and J ends lost 4 bases and 3 bases respectively, with 10 bases between them. This CDR3 has 13 amino acids. CDR3 sequence (DNA): TGTGCCAGCAGCTACTTCAGGGGCTACGAGCAGTACTTC. This translates into CASSYFRGYEQYF.

The CDR3 loop is CASSWLGTEAFF. The CDR3 region has the DNA TGTGCCAGCAGCTGGCTCGGCACTGAAGCTTTCTTT. The V and J genes are TRBV13 and TRBJ1-1; D call uncertain. Trimming cost V 4 bases and J 4 bases, with 7 bases left between them. There are 12 residues in the CDR3. Germline assignment: CDR1 PRHDT and CDR2 FYEKMQ (reference sequence). Full variable domain (outside the CDR3, taken from reference TRBV13 and TRBJ1-1): AAGVIQSPRHLIKEKRETATLKCYPIPRHDTVYWYQQGPGQDPQFLISFYEKMQSDKGSIPDRFSAQQFSDYHSELNMSSLELGDSALYFCASSWLGTEAFFGQGTRLTVV.

The chain joins TRBV27 to TRBJ2-2; D gene unclear. This CDR3 spans 14 amino acids. Trimming removed 4 bases from V and 3 bases from J, with 9 bases in between. Germline V gene data show CDR1 as MNHEY and CDR2 as SMNVEV (reference sequence). This chain's CDR3 is CASSSGWDTGELFF. The CDR3 region has the DNA TGTGCCAGCAGTTCTGGGTGGGACACCGGGGAGCTGTTTTTT.

The chain carries TRBV5-3 and TRBJ2-7, with D perhaps TRBD2 (5 bases). TRBV5-3 has ORF status, its function being uncertain. The CDR3 sequence is 14 residues long. Trimming stripped 1 base from V and 2 bases from J, with 10 bases between. The CDR3 bases are TGTGCCAGAAGCTTGACTCGCGGGCCCTACGAGCAGTACTTC. Translating gives CARSLTRGPYEQYF.

The genes are TRBV2 and TRBJ1-4, with D uncertain. This CDR3 region has 13 residues. The V gene lost 7 bases and the J gene lost 1 base, with 7 bases spanning the gap. Germline loops: CDR1 SNHLY, CDR2 FYNNEI. The chain's CDR3 is CASNRRTNEKLFF. CDR3 in DNA: TGTGCCAGCAATCGAAGAACTAATGAAAAACTGTTTTTT.

The J gene is TRBJ1-2, the V gene TRBV5-1; D not resolved. This CDR3 comprises 14 residues. From germline, CDR1 is SGHRS and CDR2 YFSETQ. The ends were cut back, 4 bases at V and 4 bases at J, with 14 bases in the middle. The CDR3 loop reads CASSEGPPTYGYTF. Here the CDR3 DNA reads TGCGCCAGCAGCGAAGGGCCCCCCACCTATGGCTACACCTTC.

The chain combines TRBV30 with TRBJ2-3; 11 bases map to TRBD2. Germline CDR1 reads GTSNPN; CDR2 reads SVGIG (reference sequence). V was clipped by 5 bases and J by 0 bases; unmatched bases: 1. The CDR3 totals 14 residues. This CDR3 reads CAWGTSGSTDTQYF. CDR3 coding DNA: TGTGCCTGGGGGACTAGCGGAAGCACAGATACGCAGTATTTT.

This chain connects TRBV5-5 to TRBJ2-7; TRBD1 might be the D (6 bases). V gave up 0 bases and J gave up 1 base, with 8 bases separating them. The CDR3 loop spans 14 amino acids. CDR1 is SGHKS and CDR2 is YYEKEE in the germline V gene (reference sequence). The CDR3 is CASSLVTGSYEQYF. The CDR3 bases are TGTGCCAGCAGCTTGGTAACAGGGTCCTACGAGCAGTACTTC.

The chain links TRBV5-1 to TRBJ1-1; D not resolved. CDR3 length equals 13 residues. Germline V lookup: CDR1 SGHRS, CDR2 YFSETQ. Trimming took 5 bases from V and 0 from J, leaving 8 bases between them. This CDR3 reads CASRSQVNTEAFF. The CDR3 bases are TGCGCCAGCAGATCACAAGTGAACACTGAAGCTTTCTTT.

CDR3 DNA sequence: TGTGCCGCCACAGGGGGCCCTAATGAAAAACTGTTTTTT. Residues: CAATGGPNEKLFF. The chain combines TRBV10-3 with TRBJ1-4; 9 nucleotides line up with TRBD1. The trim removed 11 bases at V and 3 bases at J, leaving 4 bases unmatched. This CDR3 region has 13 residues. Per the germline V gene, CDR1 is ENHRY and CDR2 is SYGVKD.

V is TRBV5-1 and J is TRBJ1-4, with D unclear. V was pared by 0 bases and J by 5 bases, with 5 bases between. The CDR3 consists of 13 residues. The germline CDR1 and CDR2 sequences are SGHRS and YFSETQ. The CDR3 loop is CASSLAKNEKLFF. In nucleotides, the CDR3 is TGCGCCAGCAGCTTGGCAAAAAATGAAAAACTGTTTTTT. The full variable domain, rest sourced from reference TRBV5-1 and TRBJ1-4, is KAGVTQTPRYLIKTRGQQVTLSCSPISGHRSVSWYQQTPGQGLQFLFEYFSETQRNKGNFPGRFSGRQFSNSRSEMNVSTLELGDSALYLCASSLAKNEKLFFGSGTQLSVL.